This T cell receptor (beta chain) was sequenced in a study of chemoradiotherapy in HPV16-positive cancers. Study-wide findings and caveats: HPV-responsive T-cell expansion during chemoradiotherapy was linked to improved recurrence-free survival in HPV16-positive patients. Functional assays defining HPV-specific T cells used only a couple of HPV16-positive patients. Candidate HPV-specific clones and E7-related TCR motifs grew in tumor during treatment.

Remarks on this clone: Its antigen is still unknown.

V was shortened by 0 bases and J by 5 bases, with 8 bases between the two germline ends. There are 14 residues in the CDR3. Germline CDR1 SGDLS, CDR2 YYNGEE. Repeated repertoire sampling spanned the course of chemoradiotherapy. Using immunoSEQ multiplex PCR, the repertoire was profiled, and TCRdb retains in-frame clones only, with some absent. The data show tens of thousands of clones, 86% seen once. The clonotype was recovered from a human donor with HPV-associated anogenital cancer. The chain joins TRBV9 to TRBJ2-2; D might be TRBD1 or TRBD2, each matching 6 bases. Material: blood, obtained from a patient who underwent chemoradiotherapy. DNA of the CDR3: TGTGCCAGCAGCGTAGAGGGGGGAACCGGGGAGCTGTTTTTT. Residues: CASSVEGGTGELFF.